This T cell receptor (beta chain) appears in the sequencing data of a study of blood T cell repertoires in COVID-19. The CDR3 is made up of 14 amino acids. V lost 6 bases, J lost 0 bases, and 12 bases lay in between. Germline V gene sequence: CDR1 MDHEN, CDR2 SYDVKM. Generated by immunoSEQ multiplex PCR, the TCRdb table keeps only in-frame clones and is missing some. The sample contains under 150,000 clones, 75% to 90% of which appear only once. Sequencing input: PBMCs or T cells enriched from blood (not recorded which). The V and J genes are TRBV28 and TRBJ2-7; no clear D gene. The sequence derives from a woman between 45 and 60 years old who had recovered from COVID-19. In DNA form, the CDR3 reads TGTGCCAGCAGCGACTCCATGAGCTCCTACGAGCAGTACTTC. Its protein product is CASSDSMSSYEQYF.